Listed below are T cell receptor beta chains from one sample, sequenced in a study of blood T cell repertoires in COVID-19. Assay used: immunoSEQ multiplex PCR; TCRdb lists only in-frame clones, some missing. Counted here are 270,000 or so clones, 85% to 95% occurring once; the ten biggest clones make up approximately 3%. The specimen sequenced was PBMCs or T cells enriched from blood (not recorded which). These receptors were collected from a man aged 40-50 years who had been exposed to COVID-19. The CDR3 runs from the conserved cysteine through the conserved F or W. The order of the fields is J gene, CDR3 length, D gene, clone size, V gene, CDR3 protein, CDR3 DNA. D genes are given only for firm matches. Size values are once, few and many counts, or a class for expanded clones, and some rows have none.

J: TRBJ1-2; length: 17; D: TRBD1; size: -; V: TRBV7-9; CDR3: CASSPRTGGAFPNGYTF; DNA: TGTGCCAGCAGCCCAAGGACAGGGGGCGCTTTTCCTAATGGCTACACCTTC
J: TRBJ1-1; length: 14; D: -; size: once; V: TRBV28; CDR3: CATSDILVGTEAFF; DNA: TGTGCCACCTCGGACATCCTAGTTGGCACTGAAGCTTTCTTT
J: TRBJ2-1; length: 16; D: TRBD2; size: -; V: TRBV9; CDR3: CASSVGLAGVIDEQFF; DNA: TGTGCCAGCAGCGTAGGGCTAGCGGGAGTAATAGATGAGCAGTTCTTC
J: TRBJ2-2; length: 14; D: -; size: -; V: TRBV7-6; CDR3: CASSPLTNTGELFF; DNA: TGTGCCAGCAGCCCTTTAACGAACACCGGGGAGCTGTTTTTT
J: TRBJ2-7; length: 13; D: -; size: -; V: TRBV29-1; CDR3: CSVGPGAGYEQYF; DNA: TGCAGCGTTGGGCCGGGAGCGGGCTACGAGCAGTACTTC
J: TRBJ1-5; length: 14; D: -; size: -; V: TRBV9; CDR3: CASSVGSGFQPQHF; DNA: TGTGCCAGCAGCGTAGGTTCAGGGTTTCAGCCCCAGCATTTT
J: TRBJ2-1; length: 14; D: -; size: -; V: TRBV7-2; CDR3: CASSLGLEYNEQFF; DNA: TGTGCCAGCAGCTTAGGGCTAGAGTACAATGAGCAGTTCTTC
J: TRBJ2-5; length: 14; D: -; size: -; V: TRBV18; CDR3: CASSPPDERQTQYF; DNA: TGTGCCAGCTCACCACCGGATGAGCGTCAGACCCAGTACTTC
J: TRBJ1-2; length: 10; D: -; size: -; V: TRBV19; CDR3: CASSDYGYTF; DNA: TGTGCCAGTAGCGACTATGGCTACACCTTC
J: TRBJ1-1; length: 14; D: -; size: -; V: TRBV5-1; CDR3: CASSFTGVNTEAFF; DNA: TGCGCCAGCAGCTTTACGGGGGTCAACACTGAAGCTTTCTTT
J: TRBJ1-1; length: 18; D: TRBD1; size: -; V: TRBV5-1; CDR3: CASSLVFRTGTENTEAFF; DNA: TGCGCCAGCAGCTTGGTCTTTAGGACCGGGACAGAGAACACTGAAGCTTTCTTT
J: TRBJ2-5; length: 17; D: TRBD2; size: -; V: TRBV15; CDR3: CATSRDFTSGKGETQYF; DNA: TGTGCCACCAGCAGAGATTTTACTAGCGGGAAGGGGGAGACCCAGTACTTC
J: TRBJ2-3; length: 15; D: -; size: -; V: TRBV6-2/TRBV6-3; CDR3: CASSYSKGNTDTQYF; DNA: TGTGCCAGCAGTTACTCGAAGGGGAACACAGATACGCAGTATTTT
J: TRBJ1-5; length: 13; D: -; size: -; V: TRBV6-5; CDR3: CASIAGGKQPQHF; DNA: TGTGCCAGCATCGCCGGGGGGAAACAGCCCCAGCATTTT
J: TRBJ2-4; length: 14; D: -; size: -; V: TRBV7-2; CDR3: CASSLIAGENIQYF; DNA: TGTGCCAGCAGCTTAATAGCCGGGGAAAACATTCAGTACTTC
J: TRBJ1-3; length: 15; D: -; size: -; V: TRBV2; CDR3: CASRGSVLSGNTIYF; DNA: TGTGCCAGCCGGGGGTCAGTGTTGTCTGGAAACACCATATATTTT
J: TRBJ1-2; length: 11; D: TRBD1; size: -; V: TRBV2; CDR3: CGGSRGLGYTF; DNA: TGTGGAGGGAGCAGGGGGTTAGGCTACACCTTC
J: TRBJ1-5; length: 16; D: TRBD1; size: -; V: TRBV19; CDR3: CASSPRRDRGDQPQHF; DNA: TGTGCCAGTAGTCCAAGGCGGGACAGAGGGGATCAGCCCCAGCATTTT
J: TRBJ2-1; length: 14; D: -; size: once; V: TRBV27; CDR3: CASSFGVYKDEQFF; DNA: TGTGCCAGCAGTTTCGGGGTCTATAAGGATGAGCAGTTCTTC
J: TRBJ2-3; length: 13; D: -; size: -; V: TRBV5-4; CDR3: CASRLKGRDTQYF; DNA: TGTGCCAGCAGGTTAAAAGGGAGAGATACGCAGTATTTT
J: TRBJ2-3; length: 21; D: TRBD2; size: -; V: TRBV19; CDR3: CASSAPSGLAGGWRDTDTQYF; DNA: TGTGCCAGTAGTGCACCCTCGGGACTAGCGGGAGGGTGGAGGGACACAGATACGCAGTATTTT
J: TRBJ1-1; length: 15; D: TRBD1; size: -; V: TRBV5-6; CDR3: CASTIRDRTGPEAFF; DNA: TGTGCCAGCACCATCCGGGACAGAACTGGGCCTGAAGCTTTCTTT
J: TRBJ1-5; length: 14; D: -; size: -; V: TRBV6-5; CDR3: CASRPQGIHQPQHF; DNA: TGTGCCAGCAGACCACAGGGTATCCATCAGCCCCAGCATTTT
J: TRBJ2-2; length: 14; D: -; size: -; V: TRBV19; CDR3: CASSLPGGTGELFF; DNA: TGTGCCAGTAGTCTCCCTGGAGGCACCGGGGAGCTGTTTTTT
J: TRBJ1-5; length: 17; D: TRBD1; size: -; V: TRBV6-2/TRBV6-3; CDR3: CASSDRDRVRSNQPQHF; DNA: TGTGCCAGCAGCGACAGGGACAGGGTGAGGAGCAATCAGCCCCAGCATTTT
J: TRBJ2-2; length: 13; D: -; size: -; V: TRBV29-1; CDR3: CSVVAVDTGELFF; DNA: TGCAGCGTTGTGGCAGTCGACACCGGGGAGCTGTTTTTT
J: TRBJ1-2; length: 20; D: TRBD1; size: -; V: TRBV6-2/TRBV6-3; CDR3: CASSLHNPQIRDRALYGYTF; DNA: TGTGCCAGCAGTCTTCACAATCCGCAAATCCGGGACAGGGCACTCTATGGCTACACCTTC
J: TRBJ1-5; length: 17; D: -; size: -; V: TRBV19; CDR3: CASSVDGTISGNQPQHF; DNA: TGTGCCAGTAGTGTCGACGGGACAATATCAGGCAATCAGCCCCAGCATTTT
J: TRBJ1-2; length: 14; D: TRBD1; size: -; V: TRBV5-6; CDR3: CASSPPGQGYGYTF; DNA: TGTGCCAGCAGCCCGCCGGGACAGGGCTATGGCTACACCTTC
J: TRBJ2-1; length: 14; D: TRBD2; size: once; V: TRBV9; CDR3: CASSVTSGYNEQFF; DNA: TGTGCCAGCAGCGTGACTAGCGGTTACAATGAGCAGTTCTTC
J: TRBJ1-1; length: 13; D: -; size: -; V: TRBV7-2; CDR3: CASSSERSRKAFF; DNA: TGTGCCAGCAGCTCGGAGAGGTCCCGAAAAGCTTTCTTT
J: TRBJ2-7; length: 16; D: TRBD2; size: -; V: TRBV27; CDR3: CASSPNPGLAVYEQYF; DNA: TGTGCCAGCAGCCCAAATCCGGGACTAGCGGTGTACGAGCAGTACTTC
J: TRBJ2-1; length: 16; D: -; size: -; V: TRBV10-1; CDR3: CASSENLAGDAIEQFF; DNA: TGCGCCAGCAGTGAGAATCTGGCAGGGGATGCGATTGAGCAGTTCTTC
J: TRBJ2-5; length: 15; D: -; size: -; V: TRBV12-5; CDR3: CASGLRRGRQETQYF; DNA: TGTGCTAGTGGTTTGCGGAGGGGTCGACAAGAGACCCAGTACTTC
J: TRBJ2-1; length: 17; D: -; size: -; V: TRBV2; CDR3: CASSDFSPDSYTNEQFF; DNA: TGTGCCAGCAGTGATTTCAGTCCGGACAGTTATACGAATGAGCAGTTCTTC
J: TRBJ1-3; length: 15; D: -; size: -; V: TRBV28; CDR3: CASSPQGSSGNTIYF; DNA: TGTGCCAGCAGTCCTCAGGGGAGCTCTGGAAACACCATATATTTT
J: TRBJ2-1; length: 18; D: TRBD2; size: -; V: TRBV11-2; CDR3: CASSLDRGLAGSYNEQFF; DNA: TGTGCCAGCAGCTTAGATAGAGGGCTAGCGGGCTCCTACAATGAGCAGTTCTTC
J: TRBJ2-2; length: 18; D: TRBD1; size: -; V: TRBV28; CDR3: CASSNYLTGGGNTGELFF; DNA: TGTGCCAGCAGTAATTATCTCACAGGGGGAGGGAACACCGGGGAGCTGTTTTTT
J: TRBJ2-1; length: 13; D: -; size: -; V: TRBV2; CDR3: CASRPGNYNEQFF; DNA: TGTGCCAGCAGACCCGGGAACTACAATGAGCAGTTCTTC
J: TRBJ1-2; length: 16; D: TRBD1; size: once; V: TRBV6-5; CDR3: CASSYSEYQGARGYTF; DNA: TGTGCCAGCAGTTACTCGGAGTATCAGGGGGCGCGGGGCTACACCTTC
J: TRBJ1-5; length: 14; D: -; size: -; V: TRBV27; CDR3: CASSLRAGHQPQHF; DNA: TGTGCCAGCAGTTTACGGGCGGGTCATCAGCCCCAGCATTTT
J: TRBJ1-1; length: 13; D: -; size: -; V: TRBV27; CDR3: CASSLYLNTEAFF; DNA: TGTGCCAGCAGTTTATACTTGAACACTGAAGCTTTCTTT